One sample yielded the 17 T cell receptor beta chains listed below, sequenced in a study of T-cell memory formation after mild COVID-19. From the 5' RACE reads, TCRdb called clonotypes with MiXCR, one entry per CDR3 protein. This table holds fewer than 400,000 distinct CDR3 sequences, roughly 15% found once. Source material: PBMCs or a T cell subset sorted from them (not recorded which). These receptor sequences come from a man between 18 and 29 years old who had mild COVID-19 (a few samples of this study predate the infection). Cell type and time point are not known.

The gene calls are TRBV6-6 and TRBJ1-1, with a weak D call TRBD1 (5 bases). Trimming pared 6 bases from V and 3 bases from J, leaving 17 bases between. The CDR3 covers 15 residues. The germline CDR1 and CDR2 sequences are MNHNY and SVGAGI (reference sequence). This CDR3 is CASSRGGVTDTEAFF. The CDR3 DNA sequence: TGTGCCAGCAGCCGGGGGGGGGTGACGGACACTGAAGCTTTCTTT.

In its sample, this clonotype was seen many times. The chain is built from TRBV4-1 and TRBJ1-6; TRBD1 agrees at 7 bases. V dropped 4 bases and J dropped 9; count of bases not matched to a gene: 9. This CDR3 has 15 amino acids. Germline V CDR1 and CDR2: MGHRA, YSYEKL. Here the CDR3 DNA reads TGCGCCAGCAGCCCCCCAGGGCAGGGGGTTTCACCCCTCCACTTT. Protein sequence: CASSPPGQGVSPLHF.

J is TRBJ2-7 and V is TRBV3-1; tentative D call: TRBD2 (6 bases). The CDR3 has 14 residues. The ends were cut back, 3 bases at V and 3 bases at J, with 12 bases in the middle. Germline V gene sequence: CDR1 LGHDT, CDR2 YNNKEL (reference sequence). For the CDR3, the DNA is TGTGCCAGCAGCCAGACTACTAGCAGCTACGAGCAGTACTTC. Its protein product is CASSQTTSSYEQYF.

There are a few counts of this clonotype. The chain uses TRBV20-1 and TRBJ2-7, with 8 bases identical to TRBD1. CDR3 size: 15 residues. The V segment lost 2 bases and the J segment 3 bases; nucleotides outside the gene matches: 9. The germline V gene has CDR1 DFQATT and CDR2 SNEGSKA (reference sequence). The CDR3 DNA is TGCAGTGCTAGAATCCCGACAGGGGTAGACTACGAGCAGTACTTC. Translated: CSARIPTGVDYEQYF.

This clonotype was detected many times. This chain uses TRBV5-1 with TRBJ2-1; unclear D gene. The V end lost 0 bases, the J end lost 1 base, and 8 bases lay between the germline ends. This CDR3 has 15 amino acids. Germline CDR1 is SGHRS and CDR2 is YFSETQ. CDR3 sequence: CASSLAEFSYNEQFF. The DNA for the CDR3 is TGCGCCAGCAGCTTGGCGGAATTTTCCTACAATGAGCAGTTCTTC. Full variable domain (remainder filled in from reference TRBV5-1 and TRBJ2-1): KAGVTQTPRYLIKTRGQQVTLSCSPISGHRSVSWYQQTPGQGLQFLFEYFSETQRNKGNFPGRFSGRQFSNSRSEMNVSTLELGDSALYLCASSLAEFSYNEQFFGPGTRLTVL.

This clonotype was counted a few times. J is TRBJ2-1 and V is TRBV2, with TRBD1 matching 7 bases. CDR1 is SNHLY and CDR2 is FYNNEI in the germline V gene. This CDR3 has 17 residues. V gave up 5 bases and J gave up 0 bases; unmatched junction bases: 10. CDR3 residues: CASSKPLGQSSYNEQFF. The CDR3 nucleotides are TGTGCCAGCAGTAAGCCTCTGGGACAGAGCTCCTACAATGAGCAGTTCTTC.

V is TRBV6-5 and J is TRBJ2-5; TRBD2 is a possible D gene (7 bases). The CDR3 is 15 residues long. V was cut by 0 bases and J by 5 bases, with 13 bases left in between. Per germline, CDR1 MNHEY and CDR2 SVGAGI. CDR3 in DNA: TGTGCCAGCAGTTACTCGGGGGGGGCGTGGGAGACCCAGTACTTC. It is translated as CASSYSGGAWETQYF.

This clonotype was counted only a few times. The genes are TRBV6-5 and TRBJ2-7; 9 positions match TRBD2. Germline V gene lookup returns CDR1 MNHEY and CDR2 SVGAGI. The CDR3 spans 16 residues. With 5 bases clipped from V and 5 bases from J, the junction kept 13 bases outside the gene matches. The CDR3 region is CASSRRPGLAGNEQYF. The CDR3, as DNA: TGTGCCAGCAGTCGACGACCGGGACTAGCAGGCAACGAGCAGTACTTC.

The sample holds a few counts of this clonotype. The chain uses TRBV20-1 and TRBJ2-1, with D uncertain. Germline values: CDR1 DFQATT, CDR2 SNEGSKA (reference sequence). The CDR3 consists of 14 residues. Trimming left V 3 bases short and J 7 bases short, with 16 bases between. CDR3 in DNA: TGCAGTGCTAGGGGCCAGCTGACGGCGAATGAGCAGTTCTTC. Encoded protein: CSARGQLTANEQFF.

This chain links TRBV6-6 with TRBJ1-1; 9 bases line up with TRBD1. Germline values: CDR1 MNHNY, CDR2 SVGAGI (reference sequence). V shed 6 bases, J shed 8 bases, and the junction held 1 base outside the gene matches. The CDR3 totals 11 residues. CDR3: CASRGQGEAFF. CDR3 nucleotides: TGTGCCAGCAGGGGACAGGGAGAAGCTTTCTTT.

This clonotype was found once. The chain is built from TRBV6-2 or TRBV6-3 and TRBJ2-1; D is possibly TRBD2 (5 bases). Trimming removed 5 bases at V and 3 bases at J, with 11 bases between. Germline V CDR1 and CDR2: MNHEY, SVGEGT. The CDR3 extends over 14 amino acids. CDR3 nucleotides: TGTGCCAGCAGTACCTATACTAGCTACAATGAGCAGTTCTTC. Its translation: CASSTYTSYNEQFF.

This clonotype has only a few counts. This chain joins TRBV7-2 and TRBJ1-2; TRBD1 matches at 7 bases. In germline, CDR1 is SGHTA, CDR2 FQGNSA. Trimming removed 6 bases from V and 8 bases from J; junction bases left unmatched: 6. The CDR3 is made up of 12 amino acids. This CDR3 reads CASRRDRDGYTF. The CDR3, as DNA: TGTGCCAGCAGAAGAGACAGGGACGGCTACACCTTC. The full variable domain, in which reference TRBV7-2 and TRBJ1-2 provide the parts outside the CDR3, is GAGVSQSPSNKVTEKGKDVELRCDPISGHTALYWYRQSLGQGLEFLIYFQGNSAPDKSGLPSDRFSAERTGGSVSTLTIQRTQQEDSAVYLCASRRDRDGYTFGSGTRLTVV.

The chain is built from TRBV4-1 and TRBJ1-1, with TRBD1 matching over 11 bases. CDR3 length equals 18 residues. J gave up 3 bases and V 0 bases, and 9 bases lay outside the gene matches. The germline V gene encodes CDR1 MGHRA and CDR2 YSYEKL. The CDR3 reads CASSQEGQGEYSYTEAFF. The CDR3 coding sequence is TGCGCCAGCAGCCAAGAGGGACAGGGGGAGTATAGCTACACTGAAGCTTTCTTT.

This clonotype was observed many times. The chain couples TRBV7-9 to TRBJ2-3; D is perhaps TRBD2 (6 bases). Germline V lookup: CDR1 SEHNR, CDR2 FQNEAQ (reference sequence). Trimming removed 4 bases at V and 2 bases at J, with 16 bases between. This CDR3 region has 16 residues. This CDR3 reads CASSSVGGLDTDTQYF. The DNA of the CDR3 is TGTGCCAGCAGCTCGGTCGGGGGACTTGACACAGATACGCAGTATTTT.

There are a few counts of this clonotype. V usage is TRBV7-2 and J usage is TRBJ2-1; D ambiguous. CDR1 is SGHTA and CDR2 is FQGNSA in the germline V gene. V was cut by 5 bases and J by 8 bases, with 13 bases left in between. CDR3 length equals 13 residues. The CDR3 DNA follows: TGTGCCAGCAGCCCCCCGGGTGGATATGAGCAGTTCTTC. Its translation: CASSPPGGYEQFF.

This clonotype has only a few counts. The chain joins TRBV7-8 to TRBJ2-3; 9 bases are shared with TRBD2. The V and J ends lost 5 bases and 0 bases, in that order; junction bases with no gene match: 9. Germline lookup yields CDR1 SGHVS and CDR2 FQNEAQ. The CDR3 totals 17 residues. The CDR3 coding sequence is TGTGCCAGCAGCCTCTACCGACTAGCGGCTAGCACAGATACGCAGTATTTT. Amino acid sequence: CASSLYRLAASTDTQYF.

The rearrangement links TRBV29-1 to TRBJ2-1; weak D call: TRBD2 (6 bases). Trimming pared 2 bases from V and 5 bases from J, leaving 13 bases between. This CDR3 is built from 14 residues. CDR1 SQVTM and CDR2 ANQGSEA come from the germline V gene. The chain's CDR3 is CSVESRRGHNEQFF. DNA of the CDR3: TGCAGCGTTGAAAGCAGGAGGGGCCACAATGAGCAGTTCTTC.